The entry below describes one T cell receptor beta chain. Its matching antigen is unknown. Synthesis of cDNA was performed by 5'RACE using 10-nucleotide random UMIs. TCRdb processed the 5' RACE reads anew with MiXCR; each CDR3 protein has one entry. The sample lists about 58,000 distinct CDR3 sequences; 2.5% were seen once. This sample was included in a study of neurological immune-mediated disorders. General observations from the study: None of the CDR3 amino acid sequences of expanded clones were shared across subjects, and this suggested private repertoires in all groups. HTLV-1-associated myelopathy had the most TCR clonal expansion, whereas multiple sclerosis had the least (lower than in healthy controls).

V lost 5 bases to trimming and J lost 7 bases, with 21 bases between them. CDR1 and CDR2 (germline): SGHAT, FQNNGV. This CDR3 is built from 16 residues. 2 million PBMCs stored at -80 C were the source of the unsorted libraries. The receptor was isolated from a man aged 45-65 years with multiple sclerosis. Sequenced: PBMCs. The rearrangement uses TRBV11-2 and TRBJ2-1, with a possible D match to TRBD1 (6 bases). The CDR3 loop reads CASSPQQGLARNEQFF. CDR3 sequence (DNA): TGTGCCAGCAGCCCCCAACAGGGATTGGCTCGTAATGAGCAGTTCTTC.